These 15 T cell receptor beta chains came from one sample sequenced in a study of blood T cell repertoires in COVID-19. Libraries were prepared by immunoSEQ multiplex PCR; TCRdb keeps only in-frame clonotypes and omits some of them. The repertoire holds approximately 180,000 clones, with about 90% as singletons. The specimen was PBMCs or T cells enriched from blood (not recorded which). These TCRs come from a human donor with acute COVID-19. The donor label of this sample is uncertain.

V gene TRBV6-6 combines with J gene TRBJ1-2; 9 bases match TRBD1. This CDR3 has 15 amino acids. Looked up from germline, CDR1 is MNHNY and CDR2 is SVGAGI (reference sequence). The J segment lost 2 bases and the V segment lost 6 bases, leaving 7 bases of the junction unmatched. CDR3 sequence (DNA): TGTGCCAGCAGAACCCAGGGACAGGGAAACTATGGCTACACCTTC. Translated: CASRTQGQGNYGYTF.

V usage is TRBV14 and J usage is TRBJ2-2; 9 bases map to TRBD1. CDR1 and CDR2 (germline): SGHDN, FVKESK. Unmatched junction bases numbered 4, after V lost 2 bases and J lost 0 bases. The CDR3 runs to 17 residues. The CDR3 here is CASSQLTGGTNTGELFF. In nucleotides, the CDR3 is TGTGCCAGCAGCCAACTGACAGGGGGAACGAACACCGGGGAGCTGTTTTTT.

V usage is TRBV27 and J usage is TRBJ2-7; D is unresolved. CDR3 length equals 13 residues. The germline V gene has CDR1 MNHEY and CDR2 SMNVEV (reference sequence). V was pared by 6 bases and J by 3 bases, with 12 bases between. The CDR3, as DNA: TGTGCCAGCAGGTCCCCCTCCTTCTACGAGCAGTACTTC. Its translation: CASRSPSFYEQYF.

This chain uses TRBV7-9 with TRBJ2-5; 10 bases agree with TRBD1. J gave up 7 bases and V 5 bases, and 16 bases lay outside the gene matches. The CDR3 runs to 17 residues. Germline lookup yields CDR1 SEHNR and CDR2 FQNEAQ (reference sequence). CDR3 sequence (DNA): TGTGCCAGCAGCCAACCCCTTTTAACCGGGACAGGGGTGACCCAGTACTTC. It translates to CASSQPLLTGTGVTQYF.

This chain connects TRBV9 to TRBJ2-2; 12 bases are a match to TRBD2. Germline trimming cut 7 bases from V and 5 bases from J; bases unmatched to any gene: 3. Germline-derived CDR1 and CDR2 are SGDLS and YYNGEE. There are 14 residues in the CDR3. The CDR3 nucleotides are TGTGCCAGCCAAGGACTAGCGGGGACCGGGGAGCTGTTTTTT. Amino acids: CASQGLAGTGELFF.

As DNA, the CDR3 is TGTGCCAGCAGCCAAGGGGTAGCGGGGGGGCGTTGGCAAGAGACCCAGTACTTC. The encoded protein is CASSQGVAGGRWQETQYF. The gene calls are TRBV4-2 and TRBJ2-5; 11 nucleotides line up with TRBD2. Germline lookup yields CDR1 LGHNA and CDR2 YNFKEQ. The CDR3 sequence is 18 residues long. V was pared by 1 base and J by 2 bases, with 9 bases of the junction left unmatched.

In this sample, this clone turned up a few times. The V and J genes are TRBV7-9 and TRBJ2-5; 8 positions agree with TRBD1. The length of the CDR3 is 15 residues. Germline lookup yields CDR1 SEHNR and CDR2 FQNEAQ (reference sequence). Trimming took 5 bases from V and 0 from J; bases not matched to a gene: 5. This chain's CDR3 is CASSLGQVYQETQYF. The CDR3 DNA follows: TGTGCCAGCAGCCTGGGACAGGTGTACCAAGAGACCCAGTACTTC.

The chain joins TRBV4-2 to TRBJ1-2; 9 positions agree with TRBD1. Germline trimming cut 0 bases from V and 2 bases from J; bases unmatched to any gene: 4. The CDR3 length is 16 residues. Germline CDR1 reads LGHNA; CDR2 reads YNFKEQ. The CDR3 coding sequence is TGTGCCAGCAGCCAAGATTCGGGACAGGGAAACTATGGCTACACCTTC. It encodes CASSQDSGQGNYGYTF.

The count of this clone is one. The chain has TRBV10-1 and TRBJ2-1; D is perhaps TRBD2 (5 bases). The CDR3 sequence is 14 residues long. Trimming stripped 2 bases from V and 3 bases from J, with 8 bases between. Germline V gene sequence: CDR1 WNHNN, CDR2 SYGVQD (reference sequence). The CDR3: CASSEASYYNEQFF. CDR3 DNA: TGCGCCAGCAGTGAGGCTAGCTACTACAATGAGCAGTTCTTC.

The rearrangement uses TRBV28 and TRBJ2-7; D might be TRBD2 (6 bases). Trimming cost V 2 bases and J 0 bases, with 14 bases left between them. The V gene's germline CDR1 is MDHEN and CDR2 SYDVKM. This CDR3 contains 16 residues. DNA of the CDR3: TGTGCCAGCAGTTTAGGAGGGGTCCTGTCCTCCTACGAGCAGTACTTC. This codes for CASSLGGVLSSYEQYF.

The chain employs TRBV29-1 and TRBJ1-1; TRBD1 matches at 7 bases. The germline gives CDR1 SQVTM, CDR2 ANQGSEA. The V segment lost 1 base and the J segment 9 bases; nucleotides outside the gene matches: 11. The CDR3 extends over 14 amino acids. As DNA, the CDR3 is TGCAGCGTTGAAGTGAGGGGGCGGCATGACCAAGCTTTCTTT. As protein: CSVEVRGRHDQAFF.

This rearrangement joins TRBV6-5 to TRBJ1-1; TRBD1 might be the D (6 bases). V was clipped by 5 bases and J by 1 base, with 14 bases between them. Germline V gene lookup returns CDR1 MNHEY and CDR2 SVGAGI. This CDR3 is 15 amino acids long. The CDR3 DNA sequence: TGTGCCAGCAGTAAACGACAGGACCCGAACACTGAAGCTTTCTTT. Encoded protein: CASSKRQDPNTEAFF.

The chain couples TRBV6-5 to TRBJ2-1; D perhaps matches TRBD1 (7 bases). This CDR3 has 13 residues. V was pared by 8 bases and J by 1 base, with 9 bases between. Germline V CDR1 and CDR2: MNHEY, SVGAGI. CDR3 in amino acids: CASAGGSYNEQFF. CDR3 sequence (DNA): TGTGCCAGCGCAGGGGGGTCCTACAATGAGCAGTTCTTC.

The CDR3 sequence: CASSEARGASYEQYF. In nucleotides, the CDR3 is TGTGCCAGCAGTGAAGCGCGGGGAGCCTCCTACGAGCAGTACTTC. V usage is TRBV6-1 and J usage is TRBJ2-7; weak D call: TRBD2 (6 bases). Germline CDR1 MNHNS, CDR2 SASEGT. Trimming took off 0 bases at V and 0 bases at J, with 9 bases between the two ends. This CDR3 contains 15 residues.

The rearrangement joins TRBV4-2 to TRBJ2-1; 10 bases are shared with TRBD2. CDR1 is LGHNA, CDR2 YNFKEQ, per germline. J lost 4 bases, V lost 0 bases, and 3 bases had no gene match. The CDR3 extends over 16 amino acids. CDR3 sequence: CASSQESGGAYNEQFF. The CDR3 bases are TGTGCCAGCAGCCAAGAAAGCGGGGGGGCTTACAATGAGCAGTTCTTC.